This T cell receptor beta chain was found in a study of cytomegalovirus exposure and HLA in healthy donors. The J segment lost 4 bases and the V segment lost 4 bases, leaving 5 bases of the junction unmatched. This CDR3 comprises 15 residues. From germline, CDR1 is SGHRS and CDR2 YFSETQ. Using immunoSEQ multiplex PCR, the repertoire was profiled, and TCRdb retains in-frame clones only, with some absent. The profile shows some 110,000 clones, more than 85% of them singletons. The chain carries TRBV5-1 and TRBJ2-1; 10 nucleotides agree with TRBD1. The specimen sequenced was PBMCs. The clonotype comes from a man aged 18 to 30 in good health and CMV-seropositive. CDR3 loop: CASSPGQGVYNEQFF. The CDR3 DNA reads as TGCGCCAGCAGCCCTGGACAGGGGGTATACAATGAGCAGTTCTTC.